This TCR beta chain was obtained from a study of cytotoxic CD8 clonotypes in ibrutinib-treated CLL. With sequencing, the targeted depth ranged from 1 in 200,000 to 1 in 1 million T cells. The protocol was immunoSEQ multiplex PCR, while the TCRdb copy is restricted to in-frame clones and leaves out a portion. The sample shows roughly 300,000 clones, 60% to 80% of them seen only once. Sequencing was performed on PBMCs, taken at disease progression, from a patient treated with ibrutinib. The source of this sequence is a human donor with chronic lymphocytic leukemia.

The CDR3 reads CSVNRGGTAQETQYF. DNA of the CDR3: TGCAGCGTTAACCGAGGCGGGACAGCCCAGGAGACCCAGTACTTC. This chain links TRBV29-1 with TRBJ2-5; D is perhaps TRBD1 (7 bases). Germline V CDR1 and CDR2: SQVTM, ANQGSEA. The ends were cut back, 5 bases at V and 5 bases at J, with 21 bases in the middle. The CDR3 contains 15 residues.